This T cell receptor (beta chain) was found in a study of T cell responses to AZD1222 COVID-19 vaccine. General study results and limits: Repertoire samples came only from after the peak T cell response. There were vaccine-associated CD4 TCRs across spike, dominant at 160-218 and 743-854. Nearly half of spike-specific TCRs reportedly target variant regions that are unmutated in the B.1.351 and B.1.1.7 variants.

This CDR3 has 14 amino acids. The V and J ends lost 4 bases and 4 bases respectively, with 11 bases between them. Germline V gives CDR1 LNHDA, CDR2 SQIVND (reference sequence). Sequencing used immunoSEQ multiplex PCR; TCRdb keeps in-frame clones, though not all of them. The sample has some 99,000 clones, around 87% seen once. A word on this clone: Its antigen is undetermined.

Material: peripheral blood, obtained 28 days after the second AZD1222 dose. The clonotype originates from an adult who received the AZD1222 COVID-19 vaccine. The chain carries TRBV19 and TRBJ1-3; D not resolved. The CDR3 nucleotides are TGTGCCAGTAGTAATGAGGGTTTCGGAAACACCATATATTTT. As protein: CASSNEGFGNTIYF.